This entry lists 11 T cell receptor beta chains sequenced from one sample in a study of cytomegalovirus exposure and HLA in healthy donors. PCR amplification relied on 60 Vbeta primers (plus 13 Jbeta primers). Some clones are missing from TCRdb's copy, which holds only in-frame ones; the method was immunoSEQ multiplex PCR. The sample has about 170,000 clones; over 75% are singletons. Sequences were obtained from PBMCs. These receptors were collected from a male donor in good health and CMV-seronegative.

The gene calls are TRBV6-6 and TRBJ1-5; 9 positions match TRBD1. This CDR3 has 15 residues. J was trimmed by 3 bases and V by 3 bases; bases with no gene match: 3. Germline V gene sequence: CDR1 MNHNY, CDR2 SVGAGI (reference sequence). The CDR3 spells CASSYWTGANQPQHF. The CDR3 nucleotides are TGTGCCAGCAGTTATTGGACAGGGGCCAATCAGCCCCAGCATTTT.

This clone was recorded a few times. This chain links TRBV2 with TRBJ1-6; 8 bases line up with TRBD1. Germline loops: CDR1 SNHLY, CDR2 FYNNEI. This CDR3 region has 16 residues. After removal of 6 bases from V and 0 bases from J, the junction contained 4 bases not matched to a gene. For the CDR3, the DNA is TGTGCCAGCAGGTTCGACAGGGGCTCCTATAATTCACCCCTCCACTTT. As protein: CASRFDRGSYNSPLHF.

The chain carries TRBV27 and TRBJ1-4; 7 bases are a match to TRBD1. Losses at the gene ends were 5 bases for V and 7 bases for J; bases not matched to a gene: 10. This CDR3 has 15 amino acids. The V gene's germline CDR1 is MNHEY and CDR2 SMNVEV (reference sequence). The CDR3 reads CASSPRQGRSEKLFF. The CDR3 bases are TGTGCCAGCAGTCCCAGACAGGGCCGAAGTGAAAAACTGTTTTTT.

The chain carries TRBV5-1 and TRBJ1-2, with D tentatively TRBD1 (6 bases). Germline CDR1 is SGHRS and CDR2 is YFSETQ. V was shortened by 3 bases and J by 2 bases, with 8 bases between the two germline ends. The CDR3 length is 13 residues. CDR3 amino acids: CASSSGQNYGYTF. CDR3 sequence (DNA): TGCGCCAGCAGCTCGGGACAAAACTATGGCTACACCTTC.

V gene TRBV7-2 combines with J gene TRBJ1-5, with D perhaps matching TRBD1 (5 bases). The CDR3 has 13 amino acids. CDR1 and CDR2 (germline): SGHTA, FQGNSA. V lost 5 bases, J lost 5 bases, and 10 bases lay in between. This chain's CDR3 is CASSPRGDQPQHF. The CDR3 region has the DNA TGTGCCAGCAGCCCGCGGGGGGATCAGCCCCAGCATTTT.

The chain has TRBV5-1 and TRBJ2-7; D may be TRBD1 (5 bases). Germline-derived CDR1 and CDR2 are SGHRS and YFSETQ. V dropped 4 bases and J dropped 5 bases, with 19 bases sitting between them. The CDR3 totals 15 residues. In nucleotides, the CDR3 is TGCGCCAGCAGCCACATCGCGTCAGGGCTAGACGAGCAGTACTTC. Its translation is CASSHIASGLDEQYF.

This chain links TRBV7-8 with TRBJ1-1; no firm D call. Trimming pared 1 base from V and 5 bases from J, leaving 14 bases between. Per the germline V gene, CDR1 is SGHVS and CDR2 is FQNEAQ. The CDR3 covers 15 residues. CDR3 sequence (DNA): TGTGCCAGCAGCTTAGTAGGGAACCCGGGGACTGAAGCTTTCTTT. Amino acid sequence: CASSLVGNPGTEAFF. Filled out from reference TRBV7-8 and TRBJ1-1, the complete variable domain reads GAGVSQSPRYKVAKRGQDVALRCDPISGHVSLFWYQQALGQGPEFLTYFQNEAQLDKSGLPSDRFFAERPEGSVSTLKIQRTQQEDSAVYLCASSLVGNPGTEAFFGQGTRLTVV.

This clone turned up a few times. The CDR3 nucleotides are TGTGCCAGCAGTTATCACACAGAGACCTCCTACGAGCAGTACTTC. The encoded protein is CASSYHTETSYEQYF. J is TRBJ2-7 and V is TRBV6-6, with no clear D. V gave up 3 bases and J gave up 0 bases, with 12 bases separating them. CDR3 length: 15 amino acids. The V gene's germline CDR1 is MNHNY and CDR2 SVGAGI (reference sequence).

CDR3 bases: TGTGCCATCAGTGCTCGGACAGAGCAAGAGACCCAGTACTTC. It specifies CAISARTEQETQYF. V usage is TRBV10-3 and J usage is TRBJ2-5, with D possibly being TRBD1 (6 bases). CDR3 length: 14 residues. Deletions cut 4 bases from V and 2 bases from J, with 11 bases between. Per germline, CDR1 ENHRY and CDR2 SYGVKD.

This chain joins TRBV11-2 and TRBJ2-1, with a weak D call TRBD2 (7 bases). The CDR3 loop spans 15 amino acids. Germline CDR1 reads SGHAT; CDR2 reads FQNNGV. The V end was cut by 5 bases, the J end by 9 bases, with 20 bases between. The chain's CDR3 is CASSPIRGASGEQFF. The CDR3 DNA follows: TGTGCCAGCAGCCCTATACGGGGGGCGAGTGGTGAGCAGTTCTTC.

The table lists this clone with a count of one. The chain is built from TRBV18 and TRBJ2-4, with unresolved D. CDR1 is KGHSH and CDR2 is LQKENI in the germline V gene. This CDR3 has 13 residues. Deletions cut 6 bases from V and 5 bases from J, with 11 bases between. The CDR3 nucleotides are TGTGCCAGCTCCCGCGGCTCAGAAAACATTCAGTACTTC. Translated, it gives CASSRGSENIQYF.